This T cell receptor beta chain was sequenced in a study of PD-1 blockade in classical Hodgkin lymphoma. All patients experienced relapse after autologous stem cell transplantation, and brentuximab vedotin exposure was variable. Complete response, partial response or progressive disease constituted the best responses recorded. The method was immunoSEQ multiplex PCR; TCRdb's version includes in-frame clones alone and lacks a portion of them. Of about 94,000 clones listed, approximately 89% are singletons. Study-wide results and limits: In newly diagnosed patients, baseline TCR diversity was reportedly below that of healthy donors.

This CDR3 has 17 residues. The germline V and J ends were trimmed by 2 bases and 0 bases, with 16 bases remaining between them. Germline CDR1 is SGHVS and CDR2 is FQNEAQ. Details on this clone: As yet, its antigen is unknown.

The chain couples TRBV7-8 to TRBJ1-2; D is uncertain. The origin of this receptor is a human donor with classical Hodgkin lymphoma. The input for sequencing was peripheral blood mononuclear cells (PBMCs), taken before the second cycle of nivolumab. The CDR3 loop reads CASSLLESPSSNYGYTF. In DNA form, the CDR3 reads TGTGCCAGCAGCTTATTAGAATCCCCATCCTCTAACTATGGCTACACCTTC.